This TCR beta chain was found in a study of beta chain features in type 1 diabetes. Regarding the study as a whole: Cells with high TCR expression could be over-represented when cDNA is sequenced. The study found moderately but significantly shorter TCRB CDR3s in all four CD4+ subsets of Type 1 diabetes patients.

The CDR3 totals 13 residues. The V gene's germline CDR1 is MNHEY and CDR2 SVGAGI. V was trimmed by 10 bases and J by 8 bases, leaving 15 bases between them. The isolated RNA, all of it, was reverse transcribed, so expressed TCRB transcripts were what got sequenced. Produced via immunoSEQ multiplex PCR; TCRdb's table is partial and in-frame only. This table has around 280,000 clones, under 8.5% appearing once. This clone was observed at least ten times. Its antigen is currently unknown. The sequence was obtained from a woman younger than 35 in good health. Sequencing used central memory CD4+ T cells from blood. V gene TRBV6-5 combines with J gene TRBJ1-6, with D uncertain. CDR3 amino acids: CATRWRADSPLHF. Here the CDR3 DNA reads TGTGCCACAAGGTGGAGGGCGGATTCACCCCTCCACTTT.